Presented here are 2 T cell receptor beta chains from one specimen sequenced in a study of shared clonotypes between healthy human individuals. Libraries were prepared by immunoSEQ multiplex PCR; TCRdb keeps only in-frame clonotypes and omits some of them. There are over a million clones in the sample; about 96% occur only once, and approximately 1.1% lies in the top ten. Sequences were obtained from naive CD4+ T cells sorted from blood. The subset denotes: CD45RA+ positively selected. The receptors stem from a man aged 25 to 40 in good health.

The CDR3, as DNA: TGTGCCTGTTCAGGGGGCGCTGGGGCCAACGTCCTGACTTTC. Its translation is CACSGGAGANVLTF. The chain carries TRBV30 and TRBJ2-6; 8 nucleotides match TRBD1. Trimming took 6 bases from V and 2 from J; bases not matched to a gene: 3. Germline-derived CDR1 and CDR2 are GTSNPN and SVGIG (reference sequence). The CDR3 runs 14 residues.

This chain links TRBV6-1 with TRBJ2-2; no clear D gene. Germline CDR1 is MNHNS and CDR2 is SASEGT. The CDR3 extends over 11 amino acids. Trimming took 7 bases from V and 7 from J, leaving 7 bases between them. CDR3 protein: CASKRGGELFF. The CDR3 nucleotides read TGTGCCAGCAAAAGAGGCGGGGAGCTGTTTTTT.